The 29 T cell receptor beta chains given below trace back to one sample, sequenced in a study of beta chain features in type 1 diabetes. Isolated RNA was reverse transcribed in full, so expressed TCRB transcripts were sequenced. Here immunoSEQ multiplex PCR was the method, and the copy in TCRdb shows in-frame clones only, minus some. The data hold about 410,000 clones, with about 14% observed a single time. The sequenced sample consisted of naive CD4+ T cells from blood. These receptors all stem from a man younger than 45 in good health.

This clone was counted between two and nine times. This chain joins TRBV6-5 and TRBJ2-7; 9 bases are shared with TRBD1. CDR3 length equals 13 residues. V trimming: 5 bases; J trimming: 4 bases; junction bases outside the gene matches: 3. Looked up from germline, CDR1 is MNHEY and CDR2 is SVGAGI. CDR3 sequence reads: CASSAGTGYEQYV. Here the CDR3 DNA reads TGTGCCAGCAGTGCCGGGACAGGGTACGAGCAGTACGTC.

This clone has just a few counts. The chain is built from TRBV7-2 and TRBJ1-2; D unclear. CDR1 is SGHTA and CDR2 is FQGNSA in the germline V gene. Trimming left V 1 base short and J 4 bases short, with 10 bases between. CDR3 length: 14 amino acids. CDR3 nucleotides: TGTGCCAGCAGCTTAGACGTCAGCCTCTATGGCTACACCTTC. Translating it yields CASSLDVSLYGYTF. Full variable domain (outside the CDR3, taken from reference TRBV7-2 and TRBJ1-2): GAGVSQSPSNKVTEKGKDVELRCDPISGHTALYWYRQSLGQGLEFLIYFQGNSAPDKSGLPSDRFSAERTGGSVSTLTIQRTQQEDSAVYLCASSLDVSLYGYTFGSGTRLTVV.

V usage is TRBV18 and J usage is TRBJ2-3; 9 bases agree with TRBD2. The germline gives CDR1 KGHSH, CDR2 LQKENI. The V segment lost 0 bases and the J segment 5 bases; nucleotides outside the gene matches: 6. The CDR3 sequence is 16 residues long. The DNA for the CDR3 is TGTGCCAGCTCACCACCGGGCGGGAGGGCCCAAGATACGCAGTATTTT. Translating gives CASSPPGGRAQDTQYF.

This clone came up a few times. This chain links TRBV7-9 with TRBJ2-7, with D perhaps assigned TRBD1 or TRBD2 (5 bases each). The germline V gene has CDR1 SEHNR and CDR2 FQNEAQ (reference sequence). V was clipped by 0 bases and J by 4 bases, with 13 bases between them. This CDR3 region has 15 residues. This CDR3 is CASSLAGGAPYEQYV. In DNA form, the CDR3 reads TGTGCCAGCAGCTTAGCTGGGGGAGCGCCGTACGAGCAGTACGTC.

The chain uses TRBV2 and TRBJ1-4, with no clear D. Germline V gives CDR1 SNHLY, CDR2 FYNNEI. Trimming took off 4 bases at V and 5 bases at J, with 11 bases between the two ends. This CDR3 is 14 amino acids long. CDR3 in amino acids: CASSGRSSNEKLFF. The CDR3 nucleotides are TGTGCCAGCAGTGGTCGCAGCTCCAATGAAAAACTGTTTTTT.

The chain carries TRBV6-5 and TRBJ2-3; D is ambiguous. Germline V gene lookup returns CDR1 MNHEY and CDR2 SVGAGI. Trimming stripped 0 bases from V and 2 bases from J, with 6 bases between. The CDR3 consists of 14 residues. The CDR3 DNA reads as TGTGCCAGCAGTTACTCGTACACCACAGATACGCAGTATTTT. Its protein is CASSYSYTTDTQYF.

This clone occurred a few times. The chain carries TRBV4-3 and TRBJ2-7; 9 bases line up with TRBD2. Looked up from germline, CDR1 is LGHNA and CDR2 is YSLEER. This CDR3 region has 15 residues. J was trimmed by 1 base and V by 5 bases; bases with no gene match: 6. DNA for the CDR3: TGCGCCAGCAGCACCAGGACTAGCGCTTCCTACGAGCAGTACGTC. Protein sequence: CASSTRTSASYEQYV.

This clone was detected only a few times. The CDR3 loop reads CATQGITGEAFF. The CDR3 DNA reads as TGTGCCACCCAGGGGATCACAGGAGAAGCTTTCTTT. The chain links TRBV28 to TRBJ1-1; weak D call: TRBD1 (6 bases). Trimming cost V 10 bases and J 8 bases, with 17 bases left between them. The germline V gene has CDR1 MDHEN and CDR2 SYDVKM. The CDR3 is 12 amino acids.

This rearrangement joins TRBV6-1 to TRBJ2-1; either TRBD1 or TRBD2 may fit D (5 bases each). The germline V and J ends were trimmed by 6 bases and 7 bases, with 16 bases remaining between them. The CDR3 loop spans 14 amino acids. The V gene's germline CDR1 is MNHNS and CDR2 SASEGT. CDR3 sequence reads: CASRPGLRWNEQFF. As DNA, the CDR3 is TGTGCCAGCAGACCGGGGCTACGATGGAATGAGCAGTTCTTC.

This clone was seen a few times. This chain uses TRBV6-5 with TRBJ2-1; 7 bases map to TRBD2. The CDR3 has 14 amino acids. Trimming took 5 bases from V and 5 from J; bases not matched to a gene: 6. Looked up from germline, CDR1 is MNHEY and CDR2 is SVGAGI. The CDR3 DNA sequence: TGTGCCAGCAGTCCGAGGACTAGAAACAATGAGCAGTTCTTC. This encodes CASSPRTRNNEQFF.

The gene calls are TRBV25-1 and TRBJ1-2, with D possibly TRBD1 on 5 matching bases. With 6 bases removed from V and 5 bases from J, the gap between germline ends came to 16 bases. Per germline, CDR1 MGHDK and CDR2 SYGVNS. CDR3 length: 14 residues. The CDR3 here is CASSPEGARYGYTF. The CDR3 DNA reads as TGTGCCAGCAGCCCTGAAGGGGCGAGGTATGGCTACACCTTC.

This chain links TRBV7-9 with TRBJ2-5, with 13 bases that match TRBD2. Looked up from germline, CDR1 is SEHNR and CDR2 is FQNEAQ (reference sequence). The CDR3 covers 15 residues. After removal of 3 bases from V and 7 bases from J, the junction contained 5 bases not matched to a gene. The CDR3 sequence is CASSLTSGRSVTQYF. The CDR3 DNA reads as TGTGCCAGCAGCTTGACTAGCGGGAGGTCGGTGACCCAGTACTTC.

The chain's CDR3 is CASSEGDTTNEKLFF. The CDR3 DNA follows: TGTGCCAGCAGCGAAGGGGATACAACTAATGAAAAACTGTTTTTT. This chain connects TRBV7-9 to TRBJ1-4, with a possible D match to TRBD1 (5 bases). The germline V and J ends were trimmed by 5 bases and 0 bases, with 10 bases remaining between them. Germline V gene lookup returns CDR1 SEHNR and CDR2 FQNEAQ (reference sequence). The CDR3 runs 15 residues.

This clone was observed a handful of times. The chain uses TRBV19 and TRBJ2-3; 13 bases fit TRBD2. Trimming removed 2 bases from V and 1 base from J; junction bases left unmatched: 15. The CDR3 sequence is 21 residues long. Germline V lookup: CDR1 LNHDA, CDR2 SQIVND (reference sequence). CDR3 sequence: CASSIRPSLAGGLGGTDTQYF. Written as DNA, the CDR3 is TGTGCCAGTAGTATACGGCCCTCACTAGCGGGAGGGCTGGGGGGCACAGATACGCAGTATTTT. Variable domain in full (rest from reference TRBV19 and TRBJ2-3): DGGITQSPKYLFRKEGQNVTLSCEQNLNHDAMYWYRQDPGQGLRLIYYSQIVNDFQKGDIAEGYSVSREKKESFPLTVTSAQKNPTAFYLCASSIRPSLAGGLGGTDTQYFGPGTRLTVL.

This clone has only one observation. The genes are TRBV7-9 and TRBJ2-5; 9 bases are a match to TRBD1. The trim removed 5 bases at V and 0 bases at J, leaving 7 bases unmatched. The CDR3 totals 16 residues. Germline V CDR1 and CDR2: SEHNR, FQNEAQ (reference sequence). The CDR3 is CASSRGGQGNQETQYF. CDR3 nucleotide sequence: TGTGCCAGCAGCCGCGGGGGACAGGGTAACCAAGAGACCCAGTACTTC.

As DNA, the CDR3 is TGTGCCAGCTCACCCGGGACGGCCGGTGAAGCTTTCTTT. This codes for CASSPGTAGEAFF. The chain links TRBV18 to TRBJ1-1, with D tentatively TRBD1 (5 bases). The CDR3 has 13 residues. CDR1 is KGHSH and CDR2 is LQKENI in the germline V gene. Trimming removed 3 bases at V and 7 bases at J, with 12 bases between.

This clone was seen repeatedly, ten times or more. This specimen includes other DNA sequences encoding the same CDR3. J is TRBJ2-5 and V is TRBV29-1; D call uncertain. The CDR3 has 13 amino acids. Germline V gives CDR1 SQVTM, CDR2 ANQGSEA. The V end lost 4 bases, the J end lost 3 bases, and 12 bases lay between the germline ends. Here the CDR3 reads CSVGRRLEETQYF. The DNA of the CDR3 is TGCAGCGTTGGGCGCAGACTCGAAGAGACCCAGTACTTC.

CDR3 loop: CASSQERYGYTF. The CDR3 DNA reads TGTGCCAGCAGCCAGGAGCGGTACGGCTACACCTTC. The genes are TRBV4-2 and TRBJ1-2; no clear D gene. The germline V gene has CDR1 LGHNA and CDR2 YNFKEQ. V lost 3 bases and J 8 bases, leaving 10 bases between the germline ends. The CDR3 sequence is 12 residues long.

This chain uses TRBV4-3 with TRBJ2-5; TRBD2 agrees at 8 bases. Germline trimming cut 0 bases from V and 4 bases from J; bases unmatched to any gene: 4. Germline V CDR1 and CDR2: LGHNA, YSLEER. CDR3 length: 15 amino acids. The CDR3 loop is CASSQDSGKGETQYF. CDR3 in DNA: TGCGCCAGCAGCCAAGATAGCGGGAAAGGAGAGACCCAGTACTTC.

This clone appeared a few times. The chain uses TRBV7-2 and TRBJ2-3; D could derive from TRBD1 or TRBD2 (6 bases each). CDR1 is SGHTA, CDR2 FQGNSA, per germline. With 4 bases removed from V and 4 bases from J, the gap between germline ends came to 15 bases. This CDR3 is 15 amino acids long. CDR3 DNA: TGTGCCAGCAGCTCCCGGGGGCCGGAGTCAGATACGCAGTATTTT. It yields the protein CASSSRGPESDTQYF.

This clone has a single count. The rearrangement joins TRBV11-3 to TRBJ1-2; tentative D call: TRBD1 (6 bases). The CDR3 consists of 14 residues. With 5 bases removed from V and 4 bases from J, the gap between germline ends came to 14 bases. The germline CDR1 and CDR2 sequences are SGHNT and YENEEA. This CDR3 is CASSQTGTSYGYTF. CDR3 DNA: TGTGCCAGCAGCCAGACTGGGACAAGCTATGGCTACACCTTC.

The chain has TRBV7-2 and TRBJ2-7; the D gene is possibly TRBD2 (6 bases). The germline CDR1 and CDR2 sequences are SGHTA and FQGNSA. The CDR3 has 11 amino acids. V dropped 9 bases and J dropped 3 bases, with 9 bases sitting between them. CDR3 amino acids: CARTGSYEQYF. The CDR3 DNA sequence: TGTGCCAGAACCGGGAGCTACGAGCAGTACTTC.

The V call is TRBV9, the J call TRBJ1-1; D gene ambiguous. Germline V gives CDR1 SGDLS, CDR2 YYNGEE. With 3 bases removed from V and 1 base from J, the gap between germline ends came to 10 bases. The CDR3 runs to 14 residues. This CDR3 is CASSARTGNTEAFF. The CDR3, as DNA: TGTGCCAGCAGCGCCAGGACCGGGAACACTGAAGCTTTCTTT.

V gene TRBV29-1 combines with J gene TRBJ1-1; 10 nucleotides agree with TRBD1. CDR1 SQVTM and CDR2 ANQGSEA come from the germline V gene. The junction had 0 bases not matched to a gene; V was cut back by 6 bases and J by 8 bases. CDR3 size: 10 residues. The CDR3 region is CSVGQGEAFF. For the CDR3, the DNA is TGCAGCGTGGGACAGGGGGAAGCTTTCTTT. Full variable domain (rest looked up from reference TRBV29-1 and TRBJ1-1): SAVISQKPSRDICQRGTSLTIQCQVDSQVTMMFWYRQQPGQSLTLIATANQGSEATYESGFVIDKFPISRPNLTFSTLTVSNMSPEDSSIYLCSVGQGEAFFGQGTRLTVV.

This clone showed up just a few times. The chain employs TRBV7-2 and TRBJ1-1; maybe TRBD1 (6 bases). V gave up 2 bases and J gave up 5 bases, with 18 bases separating them. From germline, CDR1 is SGHTA and CDR2 FQGNSA. There are 16 residues in the CDR3. The CDR3 loop is CASSLISGQGQTEAFF. DNA for the CDR3: TGTGCCAGCAGCTTAATTTCAGGGCAGGGGCAGACTGAAGCTTTCTTT.

The V call is TRBV29-1, the J call TRBJ1-1; TRBD1 agrees at 7 bases. CDR1 SQVTM and CDR2 ANQGSEA come from the germline V gene. The V gene end was trimmed by 6 bases and the J gene end by 2 bases; junction bases not matched to a gene: 3. CDR3 length equals 12 residues. The CDR3 DNA reads as TGCAGCGTGGGACAGCACAACACTGAAGCTTTCTTT. This translates into CSVGQHNTEAFF.

Turning to this clone: The same CDR3 is also encoded by other DNA sequences in this sample. The chain employs TRBV5-1 and TRBJ2-3; a weak D match, TRBD2 (6 bases). Germline CDR1 is SGHRS and CDR2 is YFSETQ. Trimming cost V 3 bases and J 3 bases, with 11 bases left between them. This CDR3 is built from 14 residues. The CDR3 sequence: CASSSSGATDTQYF. The CDR3 region has the DNA TGCGCCAGCAGCTCCTCGGGAGCGACAGATACGCAGTATTTT.

V usage is TRBV5-6 and J usage is TRBJ1-1; no clear D gene. The CDR3 runs to 14 residues. The germline V and J ends were trimmed by 0 bases and 4 bases, with 10 bases remaining between them. Germline CDR1 reads SGHDT; CDR2 reads YYEEEE. The CDR3 nucleotides are TGTGCCAGCAGCTTGGTGGGCGGTGGCACTGAAGCTTTCTTT. This translates into CASSLVGGGTEAFF.

There are a few counts of this clone. J is TRBJ2-1 and V is TRBV5-1; TRBD2 aligns across 8 bases. With V trimmed by 4 bases and J by 1 base, 16 bases remained unmatched. Germline CDR1 is SGHRS and CDR2 is YFSETQ. The CDR3 consists of 19 residues. The CDR3 here is CASSTSSGPRLASYNEQFF. The CDR3 coding sequence is TGCGCCAGCAGCACATCTAGCGGGCCTAGGCTCGCTTCCTACAATGAGCAGTTCTTC.